Following are 18 T cell receptor beta chains from one sample sequenced in a study of Ad26.COV2.S vaccination and SARS-CoV-2 variants (dated by TCRdb to about 2021). The method was the immunoSEQ multiplex PCR assay. Held by TCRdb, this immuneACCESS table contains in-frame sequences only and omits some clones. Under half of the omission traces to an unresolved V gene where checked; the cause of the rest is unknown. The sample profile shows some 340,000 clones; around four fifths of them were found once. The ten top clones hold 2% to 2.5% of the sample. Explained via the paper, the treatment or condition label denotes: approximately 18 received Ad26.COV2.S at low or high dose, single or two shots; a few received placebo; per-sample allocation not given. For vaccine and placebo recipients, repertoires were sequenced using samples collected on day 63 after the first injection. The specimen comprised peripheral blood, sampled in a trial of Ad26.COV2.S vaccine versus placebo. These receptors originate from a person between 18 and 65 years old who received the Ad26.COV2.S COVID-19 vaccine or a placebo.

The chain has TRBV29-1 and TRBJ2-1, with D perhaps being TRBD1 or TRBD2 (7 bases each). CDR3 length: 15 amino acids. Per germline, CDR1 SQVTM and CDR2 ANQGSEA. Trimming took 6 bases from V and 3 from J, leaving 18 bases between them. CDR3 in amino acids: CSVEGGDSRYNEQFF. In nucleotides, the CDR3 is TGCAGCGTGGAGGGGGGGGACAGCCGCTACAATGAGCAGTTCTTC.

This clone came up once. V and J are TRBV7-8 and TRBJ2-3; D is unresolved. This CDR3 is 14 amino acids long. V was trimmed by 0 bases and J by 4 bases, leaving 8 bases between them. Germline V lookup: CDR1 SGHVS, CDR2 FQNEAQ. This CDR3 reads CASSLAASSDTQYF. CDR3 bases: TGTGCCAGCAGCTTAGCGGCATCTTCAGATACGCAGTATTTT.

V and J are TRBV15 and TRBJ2-7; possibly TRBD2 for D (6 bases). The CDR3 runs to 17 residues. V gave up 0 bases and J gave up 5 bases, with 20 bases separating them. CDR1 is LNHNV, CDR2 YYDKDF, per germline (reference sequence). This chain's CDR3 is CATSREGGRGWPNEQYF. CDR3 nucleotides: TGTGCCACCAGCAGAGAGGGAGGACGGGGATGGCCCAACGAGCAGTACTTC.

The table lists this clone with a count of one. CDR3 region: CASSYRGQAGETQYF. The DNA for the CDR3 is TGTGCCAGCAGTTACCGGGGACAGGCGGGAGAGACCCAGTACTTC. This sequence joins TRBV6-5 and TRBJ2-5; TRBD1 matches 8 bases. The CDR3 loop spans 15 amino acids. The V gene end was trimmed by 2 bases and the J gene end by 4 bases; junction bases not matched to a gene: 6. The germline V gene has CDR1 MNHEY and CDR2 SVGAGI.

On this clone: The same CDR3 also results from other DNA sequences found in this sample. This chain uses TRBV3-1 (or the pseudogene TRBV3-2) with TRBJ2-7; D remains unclear. This CDR3 has 11 residues. With 3 bases removed from V and 3 bases from J, the gap between germline ends came to 3 bases. Germline V lookup: CDR1 LGHDT, CDR2 YNNKEL (reference sequence). Here the CDR3 reads CASSHSYEQYF. CDR3 sequence (DNA): TGTGCCAGCAGCCACAGCTACGAGCAGTACTTC.

J is TRBJ1-5 and V is TRBV28, with D possibly being TRBD1 (6 bases). CDR1 and CDR2 from the germline V gene are MDHEN and SYDVKM. This CDR3 comprises 15 residues. Trimming pared 6 bases from V and 3 bases from J, leaving 15 bases between. CDR3 DNA: TGTGCCAGCAGAATTACAGGGAGGCTCAATCAGCCCCAGCATTTT. This codes for CASRITGRLNQPQHF. The full variable domain, rest sourced from reference TRBV28 and TRBJ1-5, is DVKVTQSSRYLVKRTGEKVFLECVQDMDHENMFWYRQDPGLGLRLIYFSYDVKMKEKGDIPEGYSVSREKKERFSLILESASTNQTSMYLCASRITGRLNQPQHFGDGTRLSIL.

J is TRBJ2-2 and V is TRBV19; no definite D call. This CDR3 contains 12 residues. Germline values: CDR1 LNHDA, CDR2 SQIVND (reference sequence). V was shortened by 4 bases and J by 7 bases, with 7 bases between the two germline ends. DNA of the CDR3: TGTGCCAGTAGTAATTATGGCGGGGAGCTGTTTTTT. It yields the protein CASSNYGGELFF.

This chain joins TRBV11-3 and TRBJ1-2; 8 bases fit TRBD1. CDR3 size: 19 residues. V shed 0 bases and J 1 base; nucleotides not matched to a gene: 13. The germline gives CDR1 SGHNT, CDR2 YENEEA. The CDR3 nucleotides are TGTGCCAGCAGCTTAGATTGGAATGGGGACAGGACCGTTAACTATGGCTACACCTTC. Translated, it gives CASSLDWNGDRTVNYGYTF.

The J gene is TRBJ1-1, the V gene TRBV6-5; D not resolved. The V gene lost 7 bases and the J gene lost 2 bases, with 11 bases spanning the gap. The CDR3 is made up of 13 amino acids. Germline V gene sequence: CDR1 MNHEY, CDR2 SVGAGI. The CDR3 spells CASMVVSNTEAFF. The CDR3 nucleotides read TGTGCCAGCATGGTGGTGAGTAACACTGAAGCTTTCTTT.

The chain has TRBV28 and TRBJ1-2; 8 bases are a match to TRBD1. The germline V gene encodes CDR1 MDHEN and CDR2 SYDVKM. V was clipped by 4 bases and J by 12 bases; unmatched bases: 19. The CDR3 extends over 16 amino acids. CDR3 DNA sequence: TGTGCCAGCAGTTCTCTAATGGCAGGGGGCATCGTAGGGAACACCTTC. It encodes CASSSLMAGGIVGNTF.

This clone was seen once. The chain joins TRBV6-5 to TRBJ2-7, with D unresolved. The CDR3 has 15 amino acids. V dropped 7 bases and J dropped 2 bases, with 18 bases sitting between them. From germline, CDR1 is MNHEY and CDR2 SVGAGI. CDR3 sequence (DNA): TGTGCCAGCATCCCCCGGGCAGGAGCTACCTACGAGCAGTACTTC. It translates to CASIPRAGATYEQYF.

V gene TRBV5-1 combines with J gene TRBJ1-2; no clear D. Germline V gene sequence: CDR1 SGHRS, CDR2 YFSETQ. Trimming left V 0 bases short and J 5 bases short, with 5 bases between. The CDR3 loop spans 12 amino acids. The CDR3 DNA reads TGCGCCAGCAGCTTGGATGTATATGGCTACACCTTC. Its translation: CASSLDVYGYTF.

The chain's CDR3 is CASSSHRGINEKLFF. CDR3 DNA: TGTGCCAGCAGTTCCCACAGGGGGATTAATGAAAAACTGTTTTTT. J is TRBJ1-4 and V is TRBV6-5, with TRBD1 identical over 8 bases. The ends lost 4 bases at V and 4 bases at J; junction bases unmatched: 5. Germline CDR1 and CDR2: MNHEY and SVGAGI. The CDR3 is made up of 15 amino acids.

The chain uses TRBV5-5 and TRBJ1-3, with 12 bases that match TRBD1. Per germline, CDR1 SGHKS and CDR2 YYEKEE (reference sequence). V shed 3 bases and J 3 bases; nucleotides not matched to a gene: 4. The CDR3 length is 16 residues. DNA of the CDR3: TGTGCCAGCAGCTGGGGACAGGGGGCAAGTGGAAACACCATATATTTT. Translating it yields CASSWGQGASGNTIYF.

This chain links TRBV5-1 with TRBJ2-7; the match to TRBD1 covers 7 bases. The CDR3 has 15 residues. V gave up 4 bases and J gave up 4 bases; unmatched junction bases: 11. The V gene's germline CDR1 is SGHRS and CDR2 YFSETQ. CDR3 DNA sequence: TGCGCCAGCAGCATCATTTCAAAGACAGGGTACGAGCAGTACTTC. Its translation: CASSIISKTGYEQYF.

The genes are TRBV6-6 and TRBJ2-7; TRBD2 matches 7 bases. CDR1 is MNHNY and CDR2 is SVGAGI in the germline V gene (reference sequence). V shed 10 bases, J shed 7 bases, and the junction held 7 bases outside the gene matches. The CDR3 consists of 11 residues. The CDR3 protein is CATSSSGEQYF. CDR3 coding DNA: TGTGCCACCTCGTCTAGCGGTGAGCAGTACTTC.

This chain joins TRBV4-2 and TRBJ2-1; 9 nucleotides match TRBD1. The CDR3 is 16 residues long. CDR1 LGHNA and CDR2 YNFKEQ come from the germline V gene. J lost 4 bases, V lost 0 bases, and 4 bases had no gene match. CDR3 in DNA: TGTGCCAGCAGCCAAGATGAAGACAGGGGGTACAATGAGCAGTTCTTC. Translation gives CASSQDEDRGYNEQFF.

As DNA, the CDR3 is TGTGCCAGCCACGACAGCTCCTACGAGCAGTACTTC. It specifies CASHDSSYEQYF. The chain links TRBV27 to TRBJ2-7, with D possibly TRBD1 on 5 matching bases. This CDR3 has 12 residues. The germline V gene encodes CDR1 MNHEY and CDR2 SMNVEV (reference sequence). The V end was cut by 8 bases, the J end by 0 bases, with 8 bases between.